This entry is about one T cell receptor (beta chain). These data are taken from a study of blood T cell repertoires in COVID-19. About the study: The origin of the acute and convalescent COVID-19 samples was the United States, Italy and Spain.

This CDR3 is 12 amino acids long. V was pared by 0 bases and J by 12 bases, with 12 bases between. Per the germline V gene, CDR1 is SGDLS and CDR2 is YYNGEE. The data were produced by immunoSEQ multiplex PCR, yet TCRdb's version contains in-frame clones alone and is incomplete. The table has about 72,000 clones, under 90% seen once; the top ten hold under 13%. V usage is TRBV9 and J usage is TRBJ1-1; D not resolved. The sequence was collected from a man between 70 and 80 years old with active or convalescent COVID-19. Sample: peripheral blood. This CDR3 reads CASSVGGGDPFF. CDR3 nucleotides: TGTGCCAGCAGCGTAGGCGGAGGTGATCCTTTCTTT.